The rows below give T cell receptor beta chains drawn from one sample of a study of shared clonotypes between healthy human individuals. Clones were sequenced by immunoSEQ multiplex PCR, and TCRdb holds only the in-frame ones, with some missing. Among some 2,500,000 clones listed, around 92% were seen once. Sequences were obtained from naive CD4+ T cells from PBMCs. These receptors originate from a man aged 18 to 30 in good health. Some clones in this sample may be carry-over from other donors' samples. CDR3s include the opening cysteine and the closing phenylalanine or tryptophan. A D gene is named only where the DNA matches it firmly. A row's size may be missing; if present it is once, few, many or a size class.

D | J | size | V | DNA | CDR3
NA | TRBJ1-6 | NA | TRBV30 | TGTGCCTGGAGACCAGGACGGATTAATTCACCCCTCCACTTT | CAWRPGRINSPLHF
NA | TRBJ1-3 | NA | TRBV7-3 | TGTGCCAGCAGTTCAAGAACTGGAAACACCATATATTTT | CASSSRTGNTIYF
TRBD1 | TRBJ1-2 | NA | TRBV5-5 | TGTGCCAGCAGCTATGGGGCAGGGGGAGGGTATGGCTACACCTTC | CASSYGAGGGYGYTF
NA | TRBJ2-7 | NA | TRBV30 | TGTGCCTCAGGCAGAGAATTCTACGAGCAGTACTTC | CASGREFYEQYF
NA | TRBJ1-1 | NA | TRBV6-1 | TGTGCCAGCAGTCGAACAGTGAACACTGAAGCTTTCTTT | CASSRTVNTEAFF
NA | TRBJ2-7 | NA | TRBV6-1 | TGTGCCAGCAGCACCTACCCGTACACCTACGAGCAGTACTTC | CASSTYPYTYEQYF
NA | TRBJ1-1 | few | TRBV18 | TGTGCCAGCTCACTCGACACCCTTGGGGCTTTCTTT | CASSLDTLGAFF
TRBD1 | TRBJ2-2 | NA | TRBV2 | TGTGCCAGCAGTGTTGACAGGGGGAAGGTCGGGGAGCTGTTTTTT | CASSVDRGKVGELFF
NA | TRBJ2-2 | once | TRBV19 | TGTGCCACCAATCGGGCAGGGAGTACCGGGGAGCTGTTTTTT | CATNRAGSTGELFF
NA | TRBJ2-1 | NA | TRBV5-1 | TGCGCCAGCAGCTTGGTTCCCGGGTCTGAGCAGTTCTTC | CASSLVPGSEQFF